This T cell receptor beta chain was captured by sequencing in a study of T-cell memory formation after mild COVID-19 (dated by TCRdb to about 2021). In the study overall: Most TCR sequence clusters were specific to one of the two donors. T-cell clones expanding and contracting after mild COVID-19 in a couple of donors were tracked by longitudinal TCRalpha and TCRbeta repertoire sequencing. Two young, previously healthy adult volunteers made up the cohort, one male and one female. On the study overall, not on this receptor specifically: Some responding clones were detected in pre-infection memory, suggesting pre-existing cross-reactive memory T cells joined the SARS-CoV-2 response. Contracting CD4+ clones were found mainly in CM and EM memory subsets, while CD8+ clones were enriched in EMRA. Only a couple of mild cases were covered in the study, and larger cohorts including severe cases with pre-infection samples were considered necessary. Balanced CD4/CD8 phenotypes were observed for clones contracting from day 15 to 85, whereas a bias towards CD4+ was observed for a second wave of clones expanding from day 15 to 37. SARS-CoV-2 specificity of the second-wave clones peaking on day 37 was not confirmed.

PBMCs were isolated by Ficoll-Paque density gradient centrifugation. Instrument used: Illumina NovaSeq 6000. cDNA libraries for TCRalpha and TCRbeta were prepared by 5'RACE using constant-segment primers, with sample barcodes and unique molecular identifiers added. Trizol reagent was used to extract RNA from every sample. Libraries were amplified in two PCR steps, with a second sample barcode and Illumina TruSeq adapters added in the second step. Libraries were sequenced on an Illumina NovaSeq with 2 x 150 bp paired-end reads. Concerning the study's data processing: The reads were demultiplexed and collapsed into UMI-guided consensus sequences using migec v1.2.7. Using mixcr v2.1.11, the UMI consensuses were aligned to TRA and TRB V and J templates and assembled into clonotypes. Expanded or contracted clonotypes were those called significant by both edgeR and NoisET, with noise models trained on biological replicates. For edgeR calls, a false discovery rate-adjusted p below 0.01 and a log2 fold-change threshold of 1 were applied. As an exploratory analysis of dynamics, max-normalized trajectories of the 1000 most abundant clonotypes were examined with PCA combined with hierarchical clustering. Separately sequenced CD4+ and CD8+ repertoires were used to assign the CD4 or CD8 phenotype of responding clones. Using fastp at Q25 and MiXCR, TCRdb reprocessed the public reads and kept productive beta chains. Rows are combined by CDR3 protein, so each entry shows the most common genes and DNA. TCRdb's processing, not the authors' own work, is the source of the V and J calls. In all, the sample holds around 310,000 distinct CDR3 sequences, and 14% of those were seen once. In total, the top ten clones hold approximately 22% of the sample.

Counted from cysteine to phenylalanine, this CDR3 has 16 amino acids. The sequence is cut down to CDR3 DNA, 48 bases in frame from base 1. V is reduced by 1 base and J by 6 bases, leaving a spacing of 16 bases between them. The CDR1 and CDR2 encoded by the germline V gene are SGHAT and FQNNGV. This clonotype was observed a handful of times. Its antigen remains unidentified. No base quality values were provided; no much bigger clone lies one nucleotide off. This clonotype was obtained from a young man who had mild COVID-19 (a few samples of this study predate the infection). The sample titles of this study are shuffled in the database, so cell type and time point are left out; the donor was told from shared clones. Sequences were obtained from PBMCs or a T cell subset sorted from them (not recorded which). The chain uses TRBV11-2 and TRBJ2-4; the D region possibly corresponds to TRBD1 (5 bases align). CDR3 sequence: CASSLALGPSANIQYF. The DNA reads TGTGCCAGCAGCTTAGCTTTGGGGCCATCCGCAAACATTCAGTACTTC. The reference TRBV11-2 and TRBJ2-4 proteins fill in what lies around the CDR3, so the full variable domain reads EAGVAQSPRYKIIEKRQSVAFWCNPISGHATLYWYQQILGQGPKLLIQFQNNGVVDDSQLPKDRFSAERLKGVDSTLKIQPAKLEDSAVYLCASSLALGPSANIQYFGAGTRLSVL.